The 24 T cell receptor beta chains in this list originate from one sample, sequenced in a study of blood T cell repertoires in COVID-19. Here immunoSEQ multiplex PCR was the method, and the copy in TCRdb shows in-frame clones only, minus some. The sample lists around 95,000 clones; roughly 85% were seen once. The sequenced material came from peripheral blood. The receptors originated from a woman aged 70-85 years with acute or convalescent COVID-19.

J is TRBJ2-5 and V is TRBV6-1; a possible D gene is TRBD2 (7 bases). The CDR3 is 14 amino acids. Germline lookup yields CDR1 MNHNS and CDR2 SASEGT. Trimming shortened V by 5 bases and J by 4 bases, and 14 bases separated the two germline ends. CDR3 DNA: TGTGCCAGCAGTTTCGGTGGGGGGGCAGAGACCCAGTACTTC. Amino acids: CASSFGGGAETQYF.

This sequence joins TRBV24-1 and TRBJ2-5, with 7 bases matching TRBD1. The trim removed 4 bases at V and 2 bases at J, leaving 3 bases unmatched. CDR3 size: 14 residues. Germline V lookup: CDR1 KGHDR, CDR2 SFDVKD. The CDR3 DNA sequence: TGTGCCACCAGTGACGGGACAGTTCAAGAGACCCAGTACTTC. It specifies CATSDGTVQETQYF.

J is TRBJ2-7 and V is TRBV28; 9 positions agree with TRBD1. This CDR3 spans 13 amino acids. The V gene's germline CDR1 is MDHEN and CDR2 SYDVKM. V trimming: 5 bases; J trimming: 2 bases; junction bases outside the gene matches: 1. The CDR3 loop reads CASSRDRAYEQYV. CDR3 DNA: TGTGCCAGCAGTCGGGACAGGGCCTACGAGCAGTACGTC.

The gene calls are TRBV6-6 and TRBJ2-7; TRBD1 might be the D (6 bases). The CDR3 is 14 amino acids. Trimming removed 6 bases from V and 3 bases from J, with 15 bases in between. Per the germline V gene, CDR1 is MNHNY and CDR2 is SVGAGI (reference sequence). Here the CDR3 DNA reads TGTGCCAGCAGCCAGTGGGGGCCCGACTACGAGCAGTACTTC. Translated: CASSQWGPDYEQYF.

V usage is TRBV19 and J usage is TRBJ1-5, with D unclear. CDR1 LNHDA and CDR2 SQIVND come from the germline V gene (reference sequence). The CDR3 loop spans 12 amino acids. V shed 7 bases and J shed 2 bases, with 6 bases lying between them. The CDR3 loop is CASNLGNQPQHF. The CDR3 DNA reads TGTGCCAGTAATTTAGGCAATCAGCCCCAGCATTTT.

Only one count was recorded for this clone. V and J are TRBV6-5 and TRBJ1-2; D unclear. Germline V gene sequence: CDR1 MNHEY, CDR2 SVGAGI. V was pared by 7 bases and J by 5 bases, with 17 bases between. CDR3 size: 14 residues. DNA of the CDR3: TGTGCCAGCAATAAAGGCCCGGGCGGGTATGGCTACACCTTC. Residues: CASNKGPGGYGYTF.

CDR3 DNA: TGCAGCGTTATTGAGGGTAACTCTGGAAACACCATATATTTT. This encodes CSVIEGNSGNTIYF. The chain employs TRBV29-1 and TRBJ1-3; D is undetermined. The CDR3 is 14 amino acids. The ends were cut back, 5 bases at V and 0 bases at J, with 11 bases in the middle. The germline gives CDR1 SQVTM, CDR2 ANQGSEA.

In this sample, this clone turned up a few times. The rearrangement links TRBV3-1 (or the pseudogene TRBV3-2) to TRBJ1-2; possible D gene TRBD1, 5 bases. Germline V CDR1 and CDR2: LGHDT, YNNKEL (reference sequence). V lost 6 bases and J 4 bases, leaving 30 bases between the germline ends. CDR3 length: 19 amino acids. CDR3 region: CASRPERPTQVKDGYGYTF. The CDR3 region has the DNA TGTGCCAGCAGGCCGGAAAGGCCTACACAGGTTAAAGATGGCTATGGCTACACCTTC.

This rearrangement joins TRBV11-2 to TRBJ1-1, with D possibly being TRBD1 (5 bases). Germline CDR1 SGHAT, CDR2 FQNNGV. Trimming took 1 base from V and 11 from J, leaving 11 bases between them. The CDR3 contains 12 residues. CDR3 DNA sequence: TGTGCCAGCAGCTTAGCAGGGAGGGTGGCTTTCTTT. It is translated as CASSLAGRVAFF.

This sequence joins TRBV6-5 and TRBJ2-7; D not certain. The germline V gene encodes CDR1 MNHEY and CDR2 SVGAGI. With 8 bases removed from V and 6 bases from J, the gap between germline ends came to 17 bases. The CDR3 length is 13 residues. In DNA form, the CDR3 reads TGTGCCAGCTCCCCACTCTTGGTGCGCGAGCAGTACTTC. Amino acids: CASSPLLVREQYF.

This clone occurred once. V is TRBV27 and J is TRBJ1-5; TRBD1 agrees at 9 bases. V shed 7 bases and J 3 bases; nucleotides not matched to a gene: 7. CDR1 and CDR2 from the germline V gene are MNHEY and SMNVEV (reference sequence). The CDR3 runs 15 residues. Written as DNA, the CDR3 is TGTGCCAGCAACAAACAGGGGGCCGACAATCAGCCCCAGCATTTT. It specifies CASNKQGADNQPQHF.

The V gene is TRBV7-2, the J gene TRBJ2-2; TRBD2 might be the D (6 bases). Germline CDR1 reads SGHTA; CDR2 reads FQGNSA. V dropped 5 bases and J dropped 6 bases, with 10 bases sitting between them. The CDR3 is made up of 13 amino acids. CDR3 sequence: CASSRGTAGELFF. CDR3 DNA: TGTGCCAGCAGCCGCGGGACGGCCGGGGAGCTGTTTTTT. Looking up the rest from reference TRBV7-2 and TRBJ2-2 gives the full variable domain: GAGVSQSPSNKVTEKGKDVELRCDPISGHTALYWYRQSLGQGLEFLIYFQGNSAPDKSGLPSDRFSAERTGGSVSTLTIQRTQQEDSAVYLCASSRGTAGELFFGEGSRLTVL.

The chain links TRBV11-1 to TRBJ2-7; 10 nucleotides match TRBD2. The CDR3 runs to 15 residues. After removal of 5 bases from V and 1 base from J, the junction contained 5 bases not matched to a gene. Germline CDR1 and CDR2: SGHAT and FQDESV (reference sequence). The CDR3 loop is CASSRLAGVSYEQYV. DNA of the CDR3: TGTGCCAGCAGCCGCCTAGCGGGGGTTTCCTACGAGCAGTACGTC.

This clone was picked up one time. The genes are TRBV7-8 and TRBJ1-5; D perhaps matches TRBD1 (6 bases). V lost 5 bases, J lost 3 bases, and 11 bases lay in between. The CDR3 consists of 14 residues. Per the germline V gene, CDR1 is SGHVS and CDR2 is FQNEAQ. The CDR3 region is CASSPGHSNQPQHF. DNA for the CDR3: TGTGCCAGCAGCCCGGGACATTCCAATCAGCCCCAGCATTTT.

The chain combines TRBV18 with TRBJ2-2; D unresolved. The V gene lost 2 bases and the J gene lost 1 base, with 5 bases spanning the gap. Germline CDR1 is KGHSH and CDR2 is LQKENI. The CDR3 is 14 amino acids. CDR3 loop: CASSPTRNTGELFF. CDR3 nucleotide sequence: TGTGCCAGCTCACCAACCAGGAACACCGGGGAGCTGTTTTTT.

The V and J genes are TRBV5-1 and TRBJ2-2; possible D gene TRBD1, 5 bases. The CDR3 length is 19 residues. The V end lost 3 bases, the J end lost 2 bases, and 23 bases lay between the germline ends. Germline V gives CDR1 SGHRS, CDR2 YFSETQ. CDR3 residues: CASSSDVQGLLFNTGELFF. The CDR3 nucleotides are TGCGCCAGCAGCTCCGATGTCCAGGGCCTTCTATTTAACACCGGGGAGCTGTTTTTT.

This chain connects TRBV10-3 to TRBJ1-3; tentatively, D is TRBD1 (6 bases). This CDR3 is 16 amino acids long. V was trimmed by 2 bases and J by 0 bases, leaving 11 bases between them. Germline V gene sequence: CDR1 ENHRY, CDR2 SYGVKD. As DNA, the CDR3 is TGTGCCATCAGTGAGAGTGACAGGAGCTCTGGAAACACCATATATTTT. It encodes CAISESDRSSGNTIYF.

This clone was observed a handful of times. The chain combines TRBV5-1 with TRBJ1-2; D is possibly TRBD1 (5 bases). V gave up 4 bases and J gave up 8 bases, with 24 bases separating them. Per germline, CDR1 SGHRS and CDR2 YFSETQ. The CDR3 spans 16 residues. The CDR3 loop reads CASSQGSGGPYTGYTF. The CDR3 DNA sequence: TGCGCCAGCAGCCAAGGGAGCGGGGGTCCATACACCGGCTACACCTTC.

This chain links TRBV15 with TRBJ1-2, with TRBD1 as a possible D gene (5 bases). The CDR3 sequence is 16 residues long. The V end was cut by 0 bases, the J end by 7 bases, with 18 bases between. Germline V gene lookup returns CDR1 LNHNV and CDR2 YYDKDF (reference sequence). CDR3 protein: CATSRDPGGVVGGYTF. CDR3 nucleotide sequence: TGTGCCACCAGCAGAGATCCGGGGGGGGTAGTCGGTGGCTACACCTTC.

The CDR3 sequence: CASSPGGSSREQFF. The CDR3 bases are TGTGCCAGCAGCCCAGGGGGCAGTTCCCGAGAGCAGTTCTTC. The chain combines TRBV7-3 with TRBJ2-1, with 8 positions matching TRBD1. Germline V gene data show CDR1 as SGHTA and CDR2 as FQGTGA. The CDR3 is 14 amino acids. With V trimmed by 5 bases and J by 10 bases, 10 bases remained unmatched.

V is TRBV6-5 and J is TRBJ1-6; D ambiguous. V gave up 5 bases and J gave up 5 bases, with 13 bases separating them. The CDR3 has 15 amino acids. The germline CDR1 and CDR2 sequences are MNHEY and SVGAGI. CDR3 protein: CASSIAGPNNSPLHF. In DNA, the CDR3 is TGTGCCAGCAGTATCGCGGGCCCAAATAATTCACCCCTCCACTTT.

The V gene is TRBV10-1, the J gene TRBJ2-3, with TRBD2 matching over 12 bases. The CDR3 is made up of 16 amino acids. Looked up from germline, CDR1 is WNHNN and CDR2 is SYGVQD (reference sequence). Trimming at V came to 4 bases and at J to 2 bases, leaving 4 bases not matched to a gene. Here the CDR3 DNA reads TGCGCCAGCAGTGGGGGACTAGCGGGTCTCACAGATACGCAGTATTTT. Protein product: CASSGGLAGLTDTQYF.

This sequence joins TRBV7-9 and TRBJ1-2; tentatively, D is TRBD1 (6 bases). CDR1 SEHNR and CDR2 FQNEAQ come from the germline V gene (reference sequence). V lost 1 base and J 5 bases, leaving 14 bases between the germline ends. This CDR3 is 15 amino acids long. CDR3 protein: CASSLGAGALYGYTF. The DNA of the CDR3 is TGTGCCAGCAGCTTAGGGGCAGGGGCGCTTTATGGCTACACCTTC.

The rearrangement joins TRBV2 to TRBJ2-1; D not certain. CDR1 and CDR2 from the germline V gene are SNHLY and FYNNEI. The CDR3 is 12 residues long. The germline V and J ends were trimmed by 6 bases and 9 bases, with 12 bases remaining between them. CDR3 coding DNA: TGTGCCAGCAGCGAACCCCCGGGTGAGCAGTTCTTC. Its protein product is CASSEPPGEQFF. The whole variable domain, remainder taken from reference TRBV2 and TRBJ2-1, is EPEVTQTPSHQVTQMGQEVILRCVPISNHLYFYWYRQILGQKVEFLVSFYNNEISEKSEIFDDQFSVERPDGSNFTLKIRSTKLEDSAMYFCASSEPPGEQFFGPGTRLTVL.